This TCR beta chain was retrieved from a study of OX40 agonist ivuxolimab in advanced cancers. The trim removed 0 bases at V and 4 bases at J, leaving 2 bases unmatched. Per the germline V gene, CDR1 is LGHNA and CDR2 is YSLEER. This CDR3 is 15 amino acids long. Generated by immunoSEQ multiplex PCR, the TCRdb table keeps only in-frame clones and is missing some. The sample holds under 85,000 clones, around nine tenths seen once. Sequences were derived from CD4+ or CD8+ T cells sorted from blood, sampled in a trial of the OX40 agonist ivuxolimab. The V gene is TRBV4-3, the J gene TRBJ1-5; 8 bases are shared with TRBD1. This sequence was found in an adult with an advanced solid tumor such as melanoma, head and neck, liver or kidney cancer. The CDR3 loop is CASSQDDRGNQPQHF. The CDR3 bases are TGCGCCAGCAGCCAAGATGACAGGGGAAATCAGCCCCAGCATTTT.